Here is one T cell receptor beta chain with its context. Its antigen is unidentified. This sample was included in a study of T cells after yellow fever vaccination. The overall study: Fractions of limited cellularity were prepared by means of SMART-Seq v4 Ultra Low Input.

CDR3 length: 12 residues. V lost 7 bases to trimming and J lost 8 bases; unmatched junction nucleotides: 6. Germline CDR1 is SQVTM and CDR2 is ANQGSEA. Study-level findings and limits: The secondary response was weaker, and its peak arrived faster, on day 5 versus 15.

TCRdb reprocessed the 5' RACE reads with MiXCR, giving one entry per CDR3 protein. The sample includes approximately 600,000 distinct CDR3 sequences, roughly an eighth seen only once; the top ten take under 15%. The source of this sequence is a young man who received the YFV17D yellow fever vaccine. The V call is TRBV29-1, the J call TRBJ2-1; TRBD2 matches at 9 bases. The material was PBMCs, obtained on the day of the yellow fever booster vaccination. The CDR3 DNA follows: TGCAGCGGGGGACTAGCCCGCCATGAGCAGTTCTTC. Translated, it gives CSGGLARHEQFF.